Only one count was recorded for the clone carrying this T cell receptor beta chain. This specimen belongs to a study of shared clonotypes between healthy human individuals. Assay: immunoSEQ multiplex PCR; the TCRdb copy retains only in-frame clones and omits some. The profile shows roughly 660,000 clones, 90% of them singletons. Per germline, CDR1 SEHNR and CDR2 FQNEAQ (reference sequence). V was shortened by 5 bases and J by 0 bases, with 16 bases between the two germline ends. The CDR3 contains 16 residues. The receptor comes from a man between 18 and 29 years old in good health. Some clones in this sample may be carry-over from other donors' samples. The rearrangement joins TRBV7-9 to TRBJ2-5; D is unclear. Sequenced sample: memory CD8+ T cells from PBMCs. Regarding subset: CD45RO+ cells pooled with CCR7-negative TemRA cells. The CDR3 spells CASSHRLERNQETQYF. The CDR3 DNA follows: TGTGCCAGCAGCCATAGACTGGAAAGGAACCAAGAGACCCAGTACTTC.